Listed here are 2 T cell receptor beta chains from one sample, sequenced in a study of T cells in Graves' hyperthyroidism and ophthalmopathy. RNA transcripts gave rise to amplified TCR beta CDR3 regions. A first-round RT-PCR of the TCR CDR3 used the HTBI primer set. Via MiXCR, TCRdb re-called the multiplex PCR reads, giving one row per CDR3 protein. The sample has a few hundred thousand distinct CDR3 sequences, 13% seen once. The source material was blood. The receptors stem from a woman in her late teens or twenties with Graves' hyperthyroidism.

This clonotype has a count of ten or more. CDR3 DNA sequence: TGTGCCAGCCGGACCCCCCGAGGTCCATGGACTGAAGCTTTCTTT. Protein: CASRTPRGPWTEAFF. This chain connects TRBV2 to TRBJ1-1, with unresolved D. The CDR3 extends over 15 amino acids. With 8 bases removed from V and 5 bases from J, the gap between germline ends came to 21 bases. The germline V gene encodes CDR1 SNHLY and CDR2 FYNNEI.

The CDR3 DNA is TGCGCCAGCAGCCAAGGAACAGGACTACTTAGCACAGATACGCAGTATTTT. Translation: CASSQGTGLLSTDTQYF. The chain employs TRBV4-3 and TRBJ2-3, with D perhaps matching TRBD2 (6 bases). CDR3 length: 17 residues. V was shortened by 1 base and J by 0 bases, with 14 bases between the two germline ends. Germline V gene sequence: CDR1 LGHNA, CDR2 YSLEER.